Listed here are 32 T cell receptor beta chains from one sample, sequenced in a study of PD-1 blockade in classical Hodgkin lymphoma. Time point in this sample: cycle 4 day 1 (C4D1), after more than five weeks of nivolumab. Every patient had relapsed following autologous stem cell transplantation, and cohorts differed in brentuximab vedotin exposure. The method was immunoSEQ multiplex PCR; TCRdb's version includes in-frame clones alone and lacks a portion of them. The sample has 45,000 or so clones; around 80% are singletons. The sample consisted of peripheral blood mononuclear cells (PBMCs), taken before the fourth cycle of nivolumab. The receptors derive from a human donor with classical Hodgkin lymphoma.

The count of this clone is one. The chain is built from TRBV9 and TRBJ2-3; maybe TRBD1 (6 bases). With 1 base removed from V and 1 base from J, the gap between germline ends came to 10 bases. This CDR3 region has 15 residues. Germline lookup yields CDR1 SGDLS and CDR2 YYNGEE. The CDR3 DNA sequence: TGTGCCAGCAGCGTATATGAGGGGGGCACAGATACGCAGTATTTT. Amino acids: CASSVYEGGTDTQYF.

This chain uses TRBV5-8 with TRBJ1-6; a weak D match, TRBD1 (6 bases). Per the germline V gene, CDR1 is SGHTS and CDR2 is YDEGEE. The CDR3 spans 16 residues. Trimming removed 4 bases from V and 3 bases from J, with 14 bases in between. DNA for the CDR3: TGTGCCAGCAGCCCAACCTCAGGGGACTATAATTCACCCCTCCACTTT. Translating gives CASSPTSGDYNSPLHF.

CDR3 region: CASRRTGLREQYF. The CDR3 DNA reads as TGTGCCAGCAGAAGGACAGGGTTAAGAGAGCAGTACTTC. V usage is TRBV6-1 and J usage is TRBJ2-7; 8 bases agree with TRBD1. Germline trimming cut 6 bases from V and 7 bases from J; bases unmatched to any gene: 8. Per the germline V gene, CDR1 is MNHNS and CDR2 is SASEGT. The CDR3 totals 13 residues.

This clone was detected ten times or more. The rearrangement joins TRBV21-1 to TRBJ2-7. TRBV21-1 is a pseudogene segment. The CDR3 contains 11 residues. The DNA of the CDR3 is TGTGCCAGCAGCGACGTCTACGAGCAGTACTTC. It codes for CASSDVYEQYF.

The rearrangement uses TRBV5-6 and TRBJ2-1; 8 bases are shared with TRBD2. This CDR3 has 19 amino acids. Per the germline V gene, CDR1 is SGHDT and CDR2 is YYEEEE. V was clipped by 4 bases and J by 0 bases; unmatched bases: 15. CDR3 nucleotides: TGTGCCAGCAGCCCCACCGGGACTAGTCAAAGGAGCTCCTACAATGAGCAGTTCTTC. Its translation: CASSPTGTSQRSSYNEQFF.

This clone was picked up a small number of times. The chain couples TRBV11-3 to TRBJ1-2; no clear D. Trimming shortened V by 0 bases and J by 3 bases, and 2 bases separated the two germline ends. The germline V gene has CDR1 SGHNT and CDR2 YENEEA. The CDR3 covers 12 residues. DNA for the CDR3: TGTGCCAGCAGCTTAGAGGACTATGGCTACACCTTC. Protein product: CASSLEDYGYTF.

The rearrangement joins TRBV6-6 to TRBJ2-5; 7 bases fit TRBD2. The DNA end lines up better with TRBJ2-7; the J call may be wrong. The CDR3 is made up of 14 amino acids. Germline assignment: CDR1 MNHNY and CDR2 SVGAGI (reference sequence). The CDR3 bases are TGTGCCAGCAGTGGACTAGTCTCCTCCTACGAGCAGTACTTC. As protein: CASSGLVSSYEQYF.

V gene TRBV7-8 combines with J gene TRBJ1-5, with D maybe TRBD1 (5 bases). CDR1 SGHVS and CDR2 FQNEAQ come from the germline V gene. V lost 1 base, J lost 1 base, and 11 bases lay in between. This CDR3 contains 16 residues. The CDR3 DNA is TGTGCCAGCAGCTTAGGAGGGGCGATAAGCAATCAGCCCCAGCATTTT. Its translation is CASSLGGAISNQPQHF. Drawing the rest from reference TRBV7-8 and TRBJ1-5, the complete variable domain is GAGVSQSPRYKVAKRGQDVALRCDPISGHVSLFWYQQALGQGPEFLTYFQNEAQLDKSGLPSDRFFAERPEGSVSTLKIQRTQQEDSAVYLCASSLGGAISNQPQHFGDGTRLSIL.

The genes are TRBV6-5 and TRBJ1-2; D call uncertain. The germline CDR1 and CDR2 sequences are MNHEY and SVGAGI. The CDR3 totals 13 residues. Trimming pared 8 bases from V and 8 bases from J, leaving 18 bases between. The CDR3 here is CASALAAVGGYTF. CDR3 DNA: TGTGCCAGCGCTCTGGCTGCGGTAGGGGGCTACACCTTC.

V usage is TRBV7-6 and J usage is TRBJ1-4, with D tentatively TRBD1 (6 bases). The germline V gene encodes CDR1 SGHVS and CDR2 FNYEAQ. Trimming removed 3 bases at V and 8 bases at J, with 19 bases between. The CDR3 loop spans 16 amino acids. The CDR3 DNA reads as TGTGCCAGCAGCTTTATTTCTGGGGAGGGGGACGAAAAACTGTTTTTT. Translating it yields CASSFISGEGDEKLFF.

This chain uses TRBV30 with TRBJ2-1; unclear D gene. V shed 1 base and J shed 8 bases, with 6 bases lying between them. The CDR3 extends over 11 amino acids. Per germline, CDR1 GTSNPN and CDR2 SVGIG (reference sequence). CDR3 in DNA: TGTGCCTGGAGTGGGGTCTATGAGCAGTTCTTC. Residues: CAWSGVYEQFF. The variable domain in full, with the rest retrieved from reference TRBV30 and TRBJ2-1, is SQTIHQWPATLVQPVGSPLSLECTVEGTSNPNLYWYRQAAGRGLQLLFYSVGIGQISSEVPQNLSASRPQDRQFILSSKKLLLSDSGFYLCAWSGVYEQFFGPGTRLTVL.

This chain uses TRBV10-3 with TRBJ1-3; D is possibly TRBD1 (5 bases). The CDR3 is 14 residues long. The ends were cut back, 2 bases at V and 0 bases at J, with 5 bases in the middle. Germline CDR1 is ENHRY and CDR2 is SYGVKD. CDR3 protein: CAISEDSSGNTIYF. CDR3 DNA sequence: TGTGCCATCAGTGAGGACAGCTCTGGAAACACCATATATTTT.

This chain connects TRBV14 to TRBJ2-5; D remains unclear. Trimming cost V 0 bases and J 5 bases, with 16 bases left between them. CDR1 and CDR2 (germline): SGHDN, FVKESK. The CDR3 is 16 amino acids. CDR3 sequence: CASSQDVAGGRETQYF. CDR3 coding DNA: TGTGCCAGCAGCCAAGATGTGGCAGGTGGTCGGGAGACCCAGTACTTC.

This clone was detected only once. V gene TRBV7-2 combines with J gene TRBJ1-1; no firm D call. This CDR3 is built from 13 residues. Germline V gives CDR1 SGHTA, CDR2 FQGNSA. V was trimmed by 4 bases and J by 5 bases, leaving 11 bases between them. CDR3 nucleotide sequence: TGTGCCAGCAGCTATAGTAGGGAAACTGAAGCTTTCTTT. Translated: CASSYSRETEAFF.

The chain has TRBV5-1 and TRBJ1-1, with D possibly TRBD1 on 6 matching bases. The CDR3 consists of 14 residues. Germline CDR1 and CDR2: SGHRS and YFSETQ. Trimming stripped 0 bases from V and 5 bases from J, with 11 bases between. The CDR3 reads CASSLDGGATEAFF. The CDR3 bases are TGCGCCAGCAGCTTGGATGGGGGGGCGACTGAAGCTTTCTTT.

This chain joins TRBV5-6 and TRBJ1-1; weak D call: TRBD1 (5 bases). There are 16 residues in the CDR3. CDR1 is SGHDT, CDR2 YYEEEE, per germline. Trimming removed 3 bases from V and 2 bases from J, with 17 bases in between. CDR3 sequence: CASSSPTGEANTEAFF. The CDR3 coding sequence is TGTGCCAGCAGCTCCCCCACGGGGGAAGCTAACACTGAAGCTTTCTTT.

The CDR3 here is CASSVTSGANVLTF. CDR3 DNA sequence: TGTGCCAGCAGCGTAACCTCTGGGGCCAACGTCCTGACTTTC. The chain combines TRBV9 with TRBJ2-6; D gene ambiguous. The CDR3 is made up of 14 amino acids. Trimming removed 1 base at V and 0 bases at J, with 2 bases between. The germline CDR1 and CDR2 sequences are SGDLS and YYNGEE.

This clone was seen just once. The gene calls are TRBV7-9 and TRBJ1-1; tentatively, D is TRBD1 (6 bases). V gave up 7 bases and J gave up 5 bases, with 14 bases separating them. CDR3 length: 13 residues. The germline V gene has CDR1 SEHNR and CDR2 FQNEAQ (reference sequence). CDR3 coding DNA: TGTGCCAGCACCACCCTAGGGGGGACTGAAGCTTTCTTT. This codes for CASTTLGGTEAFF. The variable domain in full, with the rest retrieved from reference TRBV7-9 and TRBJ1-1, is DTGVSQNPRHKITKRGQNVTFRCDPISEHNRLYWYRQTLGQGPEFLTYFQNEAQLEKSRLLSDRFSAERPKGSFSTLEIQRTEQGDSAMYLCASTTLGGTEAFFGQGTRLTVV.

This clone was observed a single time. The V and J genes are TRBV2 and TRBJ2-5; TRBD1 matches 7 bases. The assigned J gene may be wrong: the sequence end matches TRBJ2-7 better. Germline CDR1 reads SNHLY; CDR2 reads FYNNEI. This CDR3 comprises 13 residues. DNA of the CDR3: TGTGCCAGCGAAGGGACAGTTTCCTACGAGCAGTACTTC. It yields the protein CASEGTVSYEQYF.

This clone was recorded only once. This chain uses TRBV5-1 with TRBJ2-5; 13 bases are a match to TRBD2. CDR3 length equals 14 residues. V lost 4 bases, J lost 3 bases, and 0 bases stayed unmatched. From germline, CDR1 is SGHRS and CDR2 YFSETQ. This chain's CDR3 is CASSGLAGEETQYF. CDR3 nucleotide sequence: TGCGCCAGCAGCGGACTAGCGGGGGAAGAGACCCAGTACTTC.

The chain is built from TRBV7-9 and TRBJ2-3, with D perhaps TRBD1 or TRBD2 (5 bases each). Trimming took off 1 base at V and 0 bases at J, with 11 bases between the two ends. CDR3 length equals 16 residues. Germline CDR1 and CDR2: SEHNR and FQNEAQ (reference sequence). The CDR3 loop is CASSLVPGASTDTQYF. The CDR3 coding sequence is TGTGCCAGCAGCTTAGTACCCGGGGCTAGCACAGATACGCAGTATTTT.

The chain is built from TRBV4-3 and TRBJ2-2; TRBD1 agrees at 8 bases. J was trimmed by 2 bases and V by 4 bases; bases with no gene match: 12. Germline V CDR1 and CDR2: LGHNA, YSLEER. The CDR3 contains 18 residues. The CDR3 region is CASSPGSLGQDNTGELFF. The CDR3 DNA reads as TGCGCCAGCAGCCCGGGAAGTTTGGGACAGGACAACACCGGGGAGCTGTTTTTT.

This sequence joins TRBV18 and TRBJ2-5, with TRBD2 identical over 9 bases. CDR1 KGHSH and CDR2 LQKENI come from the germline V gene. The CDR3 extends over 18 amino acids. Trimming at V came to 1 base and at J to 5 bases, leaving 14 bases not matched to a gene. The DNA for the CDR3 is TGTGCCAGCTCACCACGTGAAAGCGGGGGGAACCACCGGGAGACCCAGTACTTC. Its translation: CASSPRESGGNHRETQYF.

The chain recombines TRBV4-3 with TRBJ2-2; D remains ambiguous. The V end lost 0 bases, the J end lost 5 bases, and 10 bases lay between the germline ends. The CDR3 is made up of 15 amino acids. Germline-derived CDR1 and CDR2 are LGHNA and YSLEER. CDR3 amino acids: CASSQDRYETGELFF. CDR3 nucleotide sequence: TGCGCCAGCAGCCAAGATCGTTACGAAACCGGGGAGCTGTTTTTT.

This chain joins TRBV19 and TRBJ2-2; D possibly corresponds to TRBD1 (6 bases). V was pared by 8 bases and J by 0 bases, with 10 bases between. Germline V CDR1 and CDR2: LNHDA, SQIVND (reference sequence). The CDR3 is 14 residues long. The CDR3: CASLQGANTGELFF. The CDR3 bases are TGTGCCAGTCTACAGGGAGCGAACACCGGGGAGCTGTTTTTT.

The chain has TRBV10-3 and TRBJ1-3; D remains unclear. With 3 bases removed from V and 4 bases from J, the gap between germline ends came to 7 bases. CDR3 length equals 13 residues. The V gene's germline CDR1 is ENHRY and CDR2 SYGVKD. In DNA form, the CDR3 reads TGTGCCATCAGTGAATCGGGAGGAAACACCATATATTTT. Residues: CAISESGGNTIYF.

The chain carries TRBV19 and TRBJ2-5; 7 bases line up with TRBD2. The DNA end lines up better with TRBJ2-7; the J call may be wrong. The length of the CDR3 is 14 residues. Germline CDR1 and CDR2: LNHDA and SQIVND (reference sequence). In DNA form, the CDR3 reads TGTGCCAGTGGGACGGGGGGAATCCCCTACGAGCAGTACTTC. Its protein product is CASGTGGIPYEQYF.

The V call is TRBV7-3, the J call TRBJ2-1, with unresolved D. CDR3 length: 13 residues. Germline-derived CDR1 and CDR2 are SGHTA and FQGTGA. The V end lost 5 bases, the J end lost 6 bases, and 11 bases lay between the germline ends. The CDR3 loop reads CASSQGHPNEQFF. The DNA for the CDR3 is TGTGCCAGCAGCCAAGGCCACCCCAATGAGCAGTTCTTC.

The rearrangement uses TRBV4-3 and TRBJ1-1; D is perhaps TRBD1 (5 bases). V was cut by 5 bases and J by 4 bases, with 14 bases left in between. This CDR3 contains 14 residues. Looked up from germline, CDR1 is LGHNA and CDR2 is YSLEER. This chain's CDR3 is CASSYGGGFTEAFF. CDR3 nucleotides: TGCGCCAGCAGCTACGGGGGGGGGTTCACTGAAGCTTTCTTT.

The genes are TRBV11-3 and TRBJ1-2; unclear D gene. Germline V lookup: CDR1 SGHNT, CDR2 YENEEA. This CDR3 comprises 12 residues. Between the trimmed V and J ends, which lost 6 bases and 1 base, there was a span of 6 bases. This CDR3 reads CASSSLNYGYTF. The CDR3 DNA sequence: TGTGCCAGCAGTTCCCTTAACTATGGCTACACCTTC.

The CDR3 reads CASSFRRQRYEQYF. The CDR3 DNA reads TGTGCCAGCAGCTTCCGAAGACAGCGCTACGAGCAGTACTTC. This chain connects TRBV7-2 to TRBJ2-7; D is possibly TRBD1 (5 bases). Trimming left V 3 bases short and J 3 bases short, with 12 bases between. CDR3 size: 14 residues. The germline CDR1 and CDR2 sequences are SGHTA and FQGNSA.

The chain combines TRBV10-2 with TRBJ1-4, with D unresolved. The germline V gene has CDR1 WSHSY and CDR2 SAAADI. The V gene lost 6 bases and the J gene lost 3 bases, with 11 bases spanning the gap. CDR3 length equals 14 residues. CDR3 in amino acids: CASRDSGANEKLFF. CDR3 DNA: TGCGCCAGCAGGGACTCTGGGGCTAATGAAAAACTGTTTTTT.